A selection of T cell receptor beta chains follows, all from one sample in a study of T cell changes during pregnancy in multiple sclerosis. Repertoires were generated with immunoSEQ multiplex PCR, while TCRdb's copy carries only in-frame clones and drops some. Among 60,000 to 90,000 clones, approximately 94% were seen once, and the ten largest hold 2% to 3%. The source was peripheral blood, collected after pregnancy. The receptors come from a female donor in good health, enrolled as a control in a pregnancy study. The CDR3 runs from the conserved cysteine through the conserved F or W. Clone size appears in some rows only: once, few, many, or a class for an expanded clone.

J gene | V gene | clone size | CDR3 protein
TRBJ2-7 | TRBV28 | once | CASRKTGMSSYEQYF
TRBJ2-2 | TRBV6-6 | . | CASSYFRRTGELFF
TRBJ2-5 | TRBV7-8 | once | CASSLEGLETQYF
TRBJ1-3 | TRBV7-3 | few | CASSSLGGSGNTIYF
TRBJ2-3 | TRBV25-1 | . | CASSQGASHLTDTQYF
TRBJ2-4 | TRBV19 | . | CASSQASGSYIQYF
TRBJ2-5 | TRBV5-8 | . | CASRETGAGETQYF
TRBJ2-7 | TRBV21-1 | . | CARERGAFGDEQYF
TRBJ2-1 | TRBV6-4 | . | CASGRLAEGNEQFF
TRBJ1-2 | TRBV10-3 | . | CAISAPHREIPQHTF
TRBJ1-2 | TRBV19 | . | CASSWGRVGYGYTF
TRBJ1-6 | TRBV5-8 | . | CASSQGFRGYINSPLHF
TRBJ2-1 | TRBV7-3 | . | CASSLKTANNEQFF
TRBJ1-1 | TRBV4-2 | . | CASSPGPLTEAFF
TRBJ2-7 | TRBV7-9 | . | CASSPSDYEQYF